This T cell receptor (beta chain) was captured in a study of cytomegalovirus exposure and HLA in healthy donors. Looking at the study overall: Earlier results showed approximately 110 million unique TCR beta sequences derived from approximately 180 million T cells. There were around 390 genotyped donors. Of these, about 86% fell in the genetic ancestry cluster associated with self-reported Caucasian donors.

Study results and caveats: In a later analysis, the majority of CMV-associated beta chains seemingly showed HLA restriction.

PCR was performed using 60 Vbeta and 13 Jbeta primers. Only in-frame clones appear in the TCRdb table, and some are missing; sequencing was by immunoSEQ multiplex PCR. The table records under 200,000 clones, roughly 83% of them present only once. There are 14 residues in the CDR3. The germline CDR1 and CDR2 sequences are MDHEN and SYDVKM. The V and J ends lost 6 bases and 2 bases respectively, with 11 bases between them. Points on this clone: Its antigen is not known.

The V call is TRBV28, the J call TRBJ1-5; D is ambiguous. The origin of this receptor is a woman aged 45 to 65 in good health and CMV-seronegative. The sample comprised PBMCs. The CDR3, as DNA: TGTGCCAGCAGCCCGTCGCTAGGCAATCAGCCCCAGCATTTT. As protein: CASSPSLGNQPQHF. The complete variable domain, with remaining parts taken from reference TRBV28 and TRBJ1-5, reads DVKVTQSSRYLVKRTGEKVFLECVQDMDHENMFWYRQDPGLGLRLIYFSYDVKMKEKGDIPEGYSVSREKKERFSLILESASTNQTSMYLCASSPSLGNQPQHFGDGTRLSIL.